A single sample gave rise to the 16 T cell receptor beta chains below, sequenced in a study of blood T cell repertoires in COVID-19. Assay: immunoSEQ multiplex PCR; the TCRdb copy retains only in-frame clones and omits some. This table has 340,000 or so clones, 80% to 90% appearing once. Sequencing was performed on PBMCs or T cells enriched from blood (not recorded which). The receptors were gathered from a woman in her forties with acute COVID-19.

This clone was detected only a few times. CDR3 nucleotides: TGTGCCAGCTCACCAGATCGGGACAGGGGGCAAGAGCAGTACTTC. Translating it yields CASSPDRDRGQEQYF. The V gene is TRBV18, the J gene TRBJ2-7, with TRBD1 identical over 12 bases. V shed 2 bases and J 7 bases; nucleotides not matched to a gene: 6. Germline CDR1 is KGHSH and CDR2 is LQKENI. This CDR3 contains 15 residues.

J is TRBJ1-5 and V is TRBV12-5; 8 nucleotides match TRBD1. This CDR3 has 13 residues. After removal of 6 bases from V and 4 bases from J, the junction contained 2 bases not matched to a gene. The germline V gene has CDR1 LGHNT and CDR2 FRNRAP. CDR3: CASGQGANQPQHF. The CDR3, as DNA: TGTGCTAGTGGCCAGGGGGCGAATCAGCCCCAGCATTTT.

V gene TRBV4-1 combines with J gene TRBJ1-4; 7 bases match TRBD1. CDR1 is MGHRA, CDR2 YSYEKL, per germline. The J segment lost 1 base and the V segment lost 4 bases, leaving 6 bases of the junction unmatched. CDR3 length: 16 residues. The CDR3 nucleotides are TGCGCCAGCAGCCTACCACAGGGGAGAACTAATGAAAAACTGTTTTTT. This encodes CASSLPQGRTNEKLFF.

This clone was seen a few times. This rearrangement joins TRBV6-5 to TRBJ1-6; D gene uncertain. The CDR3 runs 15 residues. The V gene's germline CDR1 is MNHEY and CDR2 SVGAGI. V lost 5 bases and J 7 bases, leaving 15 bases between the germline ends. CDR3 nucleotide sequence: TGTGCCAGCAGTCCAAACAGAGAACCCAATTCACCCCTCCACTTT. Protein: CASSPNREPNSPLHF.

The chain has TRBV18 and TRBJ1-5; D is unclear. V was cut by 2 bases and J by 9 bases, with 11 bases left in between. The CDR3 is 13 residues long. CDR1 and CDR2 (germline): KGHSH, LQKENI. The CDR3 coding sequence is TGTGCCAGCTCACCAGAACGACACGGGCCCCAGCATTTT. Its protein product is CASSPERHGPQHF.

The chain carries TRBV7-3 and TRBJ2-2, with 7 nucleotides matching TRBD1. J gave up 7 bases and V 2 bases, and 10 bases lay outside the gene matches. The germline V gene encodes CDR1 SGHTA and CDR2 FQGTGA. CDR3 length: 16 amino acids. CDR3 nucleotide sequence: TGTGCCAGCAGCTTACTCACAGGGGTCACCCTCGGGGAGCTGTTTTTT. Translated: CASSLLTGVTLGELFF.

This clone has more than one count but fewer than ten. The rearrangement uses TRBV7-2 and TRBJ1-2; D is perhaps TRBD1 (5 bases). The V and J ends lost 1 base and 2 bases respectively, with 11 bases between them. Germline V gives CDR1 SGHTA, CDR2 FQGNSA. The CDR3 is made up of 15 amino acids. CDR3 amino acids: CASSLGAGSNYGYTF. Here the CDR3 DNA reads TGTGCCAGCAGCTTAGGGGCAGGGTCGAACTATGGCTACACCTTC.

In its sample, this clone was seen once. This rearrangement joins TRBV6-2 or TRBV6-3 to TRBJ2-5, with TRBD1 matching over 12 bases. The ends lost 5 bases at V and 5 bases at J; junction bases unmatched: 12. The CDR3 runs to 17 residues. Per germline, CDR1 MNHEY and CDR2 SVGEGT. CDR3 in amino acids: CASSPRGTGGFLETQYF. CDR3 in DNA: TGTGCCAGCAGTCCCCGCGGGACAGGGGGCTTCCTCGAGACCCAGTACTTC.

V gene TRBV16 combines with J gene TRBJ2-4, with 9 bases fitting TRBD2. Looked up from germline, CDR1 is KGHSY and CDR2 is FQNENV. The V and J ends lost 4 bases and 1 base, in that order; junction bases with no gene match: 2. The CDR3 spans 15 residues. CDR3 loop: CASSRGGAAKNIQYF. CDR3 DNA sequence: TGTGCCAGCAGCCGCGGGGGGGCCGCCAAAAACATTCAGTACTTC.

The V call is TRBV25-1, the J call TRBJ2-1; 10 bases map to TRBD2. The CDR3 covers 15 residues. Unmatched junction bases numbered 7, after V lost 4 bases and J lost 7 bases. Germline-derived CDR1 and CDR2 are MGHDK and SYGVNS. The CDR3 spells CASSASSGGENEQFF. The CDR3 DNA reads TGTGCCAGCAGTGCCTCCAGCGGGGGGGAAAATGAGCAGTTCTTC.

The chain employs TRBV28 and TRBJ1-2; 8 bases align to TRBD1. The CDR3 is 15 residues long. V dropped 5 bases and J dropped 4; count of bases not matched to a gene: 9. Germline-derived CDR1 and CDR2 are MDHEN and SYDVKM. The CDR3 region is CASSESGTGLYGYTF. The DNA of the CDR3 is TGTGCCAGCAGTGAGTCGGGGACAGGCCTCTATGGCTACACCTTC.

This clone was seen once. The V call is TRBV19, the J call TRBJ2-3; TRBD2 matches at 7 bases. From germline, CDR1 is LNHDA and CDR2 SQIVND (reference sequence). The V gene end was trimmed by 3 bases and the J gene end by 3 bases; junction bases not matched to a gene: 6. This CDR3 spans 15 amino acids. CDR3 bases: TGTGCCAGTAGTATGGCGGGAGTGGTGACAGATACGCAGTATTTT. Amino acids: CASSMAGVVTDTQYF.

The J gene is TRBJ1-5, the V gene TRBV23-1; D gene unclear. TRBV23-1 has ORF status, its function being uncertain. Trimming removed 4 bases from V and 4 bases from J, with 14 bases in between. There are 15 residues in the CDR3. CDR3 in DNA: TGCGCCAGCAGTCGACCTGATACTAGGAATCAGCCCCAGCATTTT. Its translation: CASSRPDTRNQPQHF.

The V call is TRBV19, the J call TRBJ1-5, with TRBD1 identical over 10 bases. CDR1 is LNHDA, CDR2 SQIVND, per germline (reference sequence). V was pared by 1 base and J by 2 bases, with 11 bases of the junction left unmatched. The CDR3 length is 19 residues. The CDR3 sequence is CASSIGLTGGSKGNQPQHF. As DNA, the CDR3 is TGTGCCAGTAGTATAGGATTGACAGGGGGCAGTAAGGGCAATCAGCCCCAGCATTTT.

The V gene is TRBV4-1, the J gene TRBJ2-1; 8 nucleotides match TRBD1. The germline V gene has CDR1 MGHRA and CDR2 YSYEKL. The ends lost 5 bases at V and 5 bases at J; junction bases unmatched: 8. CDR3 size: 15 residues. The CDR3 DNA follows: TGCGCCAGCAGCGGGCAGGGGGCCATTCACAATGAGCAGTTCTTC. As protein: CASSGQGAIHNEQFF.

This clone was observed at least ten times. The chain couples TRBV11-1 to TRBJ2-5, with TRBD2 matching over 7 bases. This CDR3 comprises 16 residues. Germline loops: CDR1 SGHAT, CDR2 FQDESV (reference sequence). Unmatched junction bases numbered 8, after V lost 2 bases and J lost 2 bases. This CDR3 reads CASSLRAGKTQETQYF. CDR3 sequence (DNA): TGTGCCAGCAGCTTACGAGCGGGGAAGACACAAGAGACCCAGTACTTC.